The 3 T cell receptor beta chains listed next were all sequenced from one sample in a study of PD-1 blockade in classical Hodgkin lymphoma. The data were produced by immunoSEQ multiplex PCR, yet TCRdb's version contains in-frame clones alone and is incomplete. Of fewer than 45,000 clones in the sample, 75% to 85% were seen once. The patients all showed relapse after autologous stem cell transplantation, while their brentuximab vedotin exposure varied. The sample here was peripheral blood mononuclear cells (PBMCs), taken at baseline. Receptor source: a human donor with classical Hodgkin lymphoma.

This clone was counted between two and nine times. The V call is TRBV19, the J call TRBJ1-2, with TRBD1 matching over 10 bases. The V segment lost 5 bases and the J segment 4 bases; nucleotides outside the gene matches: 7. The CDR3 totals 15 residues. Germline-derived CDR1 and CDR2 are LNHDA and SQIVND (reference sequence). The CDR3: CASSPVGTGAYGYTF. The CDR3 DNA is TGTGCCAGTAGTCCAGTTGGGACAGGGGCCTATGGCTACACCTTC.

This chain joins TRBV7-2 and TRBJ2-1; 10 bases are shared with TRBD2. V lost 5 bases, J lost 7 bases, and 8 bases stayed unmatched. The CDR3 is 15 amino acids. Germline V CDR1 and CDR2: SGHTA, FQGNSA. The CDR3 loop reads CASSPVAGGFNEQFF. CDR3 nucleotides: TGTGCCAGCAGCCCAGTAGCGGGAGGCTTTAATGAGCAGTTCTTC.

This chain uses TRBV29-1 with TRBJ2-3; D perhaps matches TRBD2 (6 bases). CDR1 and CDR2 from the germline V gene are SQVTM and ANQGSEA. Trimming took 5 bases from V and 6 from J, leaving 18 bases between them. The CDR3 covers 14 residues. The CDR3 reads CSVNVGGRRDTQYF. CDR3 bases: TGCAGCGTTAATGTGGGAGGACGGAGGGATACGCAGTATTTT.